This TCR beta chain was found in a study of OX40 agonist ivuxolimab in advanced cancers. Generated by immunoSEQ multiplex PCR, the TCRdb table keeps only in-frame clones and is missing some. Among 72,000 or so clones, about 91% were seen once, and the ten largest hold approximately 0.86%. The germline CDR1 and CDR2 sequences are GTSNPN and SVGIG (reference sequence). The CDR3 covers 13 residues. The trim removed 3 bases at V and 7 bases at J, leaving 8 bases unmatched. This TCR derives from an adult with an advanced solid tumor such as melanoma, head and neck, liver or kidney cancer. Sequenced here: CD4+ or CD8+ T cells sorted from blood, sampled in a trial of the OX40 agonist ivuxolimab. V is TRBV30 and J is TRBJ2-5; 7 nucleotides align to TRBD1. CDR3 residues: CAWRGQPGGTQYF. The CDR3 coding sequence is TGTGCCTGGAGGGGACAGCCTGGGGGGACCCAGTACTTC.